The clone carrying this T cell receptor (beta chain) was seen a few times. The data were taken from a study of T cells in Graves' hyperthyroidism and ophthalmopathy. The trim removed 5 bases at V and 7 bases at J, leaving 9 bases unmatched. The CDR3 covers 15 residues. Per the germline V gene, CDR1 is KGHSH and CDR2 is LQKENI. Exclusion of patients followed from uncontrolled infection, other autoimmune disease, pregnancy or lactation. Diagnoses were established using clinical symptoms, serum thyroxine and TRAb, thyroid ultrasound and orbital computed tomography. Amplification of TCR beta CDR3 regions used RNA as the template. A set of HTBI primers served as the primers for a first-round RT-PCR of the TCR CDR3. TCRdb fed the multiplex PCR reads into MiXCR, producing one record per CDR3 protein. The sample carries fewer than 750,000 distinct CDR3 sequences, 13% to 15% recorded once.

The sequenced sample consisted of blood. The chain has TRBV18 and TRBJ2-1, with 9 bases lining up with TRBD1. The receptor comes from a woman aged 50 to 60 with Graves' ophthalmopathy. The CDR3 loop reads CASSITGGVSNEQFF. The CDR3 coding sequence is TGTGCCAGCTCAATAACAGGGGGCGTATCTAATGAGCAGTTCTTC.